The present TCR beta chain was sequenced within a study of blood T cell repertoires in COVID-19. With 4 bases removed from V and 3 bases from J, the gap between germline ends came to 11 bases. Germline V gene data show CDR1 as SEHNR and CDR2 as FQNEAQ (reference sequence). The CDR3 length is 14 residues. Libraries were prepared by immunoSEQ multiplex PCR; TCRdb keeps only in-frame clonotypes and omits some of them. Here the sample spans hundreds of thousands of clones, more than 80% being singletons. Sequencing input: peripheral blood. The chain combines TRBV7-9 with TRBJ2-3; a weak D match, TRBD2 (6 bases). This clonotype originated in a woman in her twenties or thirties with active or convalescent COVID-19. The CDR3 sequence is CASSSSRGTDTQYF. CDR3 bases: TGTGCCAGCAGCTCTAGCCGGGGGACAGATACGCAGTATTTT.